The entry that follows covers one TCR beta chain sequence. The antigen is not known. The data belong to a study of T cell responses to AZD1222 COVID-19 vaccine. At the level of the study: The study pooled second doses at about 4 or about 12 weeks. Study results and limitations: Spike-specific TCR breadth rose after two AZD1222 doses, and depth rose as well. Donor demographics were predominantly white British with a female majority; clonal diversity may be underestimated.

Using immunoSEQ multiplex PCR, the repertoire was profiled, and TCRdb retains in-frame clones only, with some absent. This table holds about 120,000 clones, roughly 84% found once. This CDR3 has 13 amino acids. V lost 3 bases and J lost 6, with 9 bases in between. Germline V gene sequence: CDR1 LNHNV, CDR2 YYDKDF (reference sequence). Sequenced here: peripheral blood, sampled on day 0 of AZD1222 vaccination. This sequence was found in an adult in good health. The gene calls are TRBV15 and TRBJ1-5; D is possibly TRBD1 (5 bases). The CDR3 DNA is TGTGCCACCAGCAGTGGGGGGAGTCAGCCCCAGCATTTT. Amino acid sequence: CATSSGGSQPQHF. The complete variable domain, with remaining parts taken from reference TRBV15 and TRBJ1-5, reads DAMVIQNPRYQVTQFGKPVTLSCSQTLNHNVMYWYQQKSSQAPKLLFHYYDKDFNNEADTPDNFQSRRPNTSFCFLDIRSPGLGDTAMYLCATSSGGSQPQHFGDGTRLSIL.